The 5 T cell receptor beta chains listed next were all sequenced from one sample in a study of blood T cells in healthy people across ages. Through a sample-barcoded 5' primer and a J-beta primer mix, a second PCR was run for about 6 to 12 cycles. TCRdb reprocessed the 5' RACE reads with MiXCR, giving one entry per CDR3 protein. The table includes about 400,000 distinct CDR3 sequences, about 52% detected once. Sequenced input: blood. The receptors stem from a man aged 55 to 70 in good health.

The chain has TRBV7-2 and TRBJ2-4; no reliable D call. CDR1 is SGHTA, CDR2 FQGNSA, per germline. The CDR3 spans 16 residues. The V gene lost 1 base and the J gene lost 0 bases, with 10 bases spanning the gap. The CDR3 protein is CASSLDGAIAKNIQYF. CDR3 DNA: TGTGCCAGCAGCTTAGACGGAGCAATAGCCAAAAACATTCAGTACTTC. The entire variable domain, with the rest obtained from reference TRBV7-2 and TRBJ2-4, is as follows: GAGVSQSPSNKVTEKGKDVELRCDPISGHTALYWYRQSLGQGLEFLIYFQGNSAPDKSGLPSDRFSAERTGGSVSTLTIQRTQQEDSAVYLCASSLDGAIAKNIQYFGAGTRLSVL.

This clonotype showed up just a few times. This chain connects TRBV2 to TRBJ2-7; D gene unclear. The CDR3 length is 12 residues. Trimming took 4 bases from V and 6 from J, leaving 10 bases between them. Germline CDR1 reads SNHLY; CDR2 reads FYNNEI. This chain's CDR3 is CASSVFGVEQYF. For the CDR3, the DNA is TGTGCCAGCAGTGTTTTTGGGGTCGAGCAGTACTTC. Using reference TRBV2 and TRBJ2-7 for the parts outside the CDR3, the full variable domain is EPEVTQTPSHQVTQMGQEVILRCVPISNHLYFYWYRQILGQKVEFLVSFYNNEISEKSEIFDDQFSVERPDGSNFTLKIRSTKLEDSAMYFCASSVFGVEQYFGPGTRLTVT.

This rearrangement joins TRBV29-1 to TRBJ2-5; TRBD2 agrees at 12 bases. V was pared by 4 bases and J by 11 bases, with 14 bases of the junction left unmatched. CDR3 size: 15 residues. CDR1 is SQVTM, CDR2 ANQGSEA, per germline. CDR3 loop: CSVGLWASGGGEQYF. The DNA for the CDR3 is TGCAGCGTTGGCCTCTGGGCTAGCGGGGGGGGAGAGCAGTACTTC.

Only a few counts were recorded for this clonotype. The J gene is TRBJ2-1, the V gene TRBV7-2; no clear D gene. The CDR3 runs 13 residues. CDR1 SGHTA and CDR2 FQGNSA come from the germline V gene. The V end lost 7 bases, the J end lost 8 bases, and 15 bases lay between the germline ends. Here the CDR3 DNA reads TGTGCCAGCACCCAAACCCCTAATTATGAGCAGTTCTTC. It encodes CASTQTPNYEQFF.

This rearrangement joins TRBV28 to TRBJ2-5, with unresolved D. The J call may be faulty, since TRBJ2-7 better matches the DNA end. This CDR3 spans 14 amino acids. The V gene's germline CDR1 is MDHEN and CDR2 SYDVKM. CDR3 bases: TGTGCCAGCAGACGAACACCGCGGACGTACGAGCAGTACTTC. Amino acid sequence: CASRRTPRTYEQYF.